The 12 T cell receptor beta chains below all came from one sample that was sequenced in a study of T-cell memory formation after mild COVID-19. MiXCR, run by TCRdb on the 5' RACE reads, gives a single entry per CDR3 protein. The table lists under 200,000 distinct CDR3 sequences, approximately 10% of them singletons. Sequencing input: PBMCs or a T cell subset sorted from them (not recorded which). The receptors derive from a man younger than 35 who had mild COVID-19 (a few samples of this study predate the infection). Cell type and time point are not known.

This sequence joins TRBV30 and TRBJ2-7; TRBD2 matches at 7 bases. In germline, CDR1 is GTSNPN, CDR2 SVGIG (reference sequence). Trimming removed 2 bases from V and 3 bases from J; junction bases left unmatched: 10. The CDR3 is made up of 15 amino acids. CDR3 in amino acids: CAWSSGSGTYYEQYF. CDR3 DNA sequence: TGTGCCTGGAGTAGTGGCAGCGGGACCTACTACGAGCAGTACTTC. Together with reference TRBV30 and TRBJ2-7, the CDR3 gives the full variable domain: SQTIHQWPATLVQPVGSPLSLECTVEGTSNPNLYWYRQAAGRGLQLLFYSVGIGQISSEVPQNLSASRPQDRQFILSSKKLLLSDSGFYLCAWSSGSGTYYEQYFGPGTRLTVT.

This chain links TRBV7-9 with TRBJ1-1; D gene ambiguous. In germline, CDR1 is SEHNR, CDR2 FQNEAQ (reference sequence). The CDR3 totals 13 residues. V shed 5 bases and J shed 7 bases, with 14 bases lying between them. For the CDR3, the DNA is TGTGCCAGCAGCCCACTCTCCCTGAGTGAAGCTTTCTTT. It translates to CASSPLSLSEAFF.

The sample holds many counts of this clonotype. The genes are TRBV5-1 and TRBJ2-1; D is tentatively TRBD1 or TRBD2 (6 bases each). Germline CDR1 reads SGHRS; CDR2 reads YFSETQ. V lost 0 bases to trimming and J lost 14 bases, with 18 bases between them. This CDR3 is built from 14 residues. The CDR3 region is CASSLAVKGGDEFF. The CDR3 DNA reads TGCGCCAGCAGCTTGGCCGTGAAGGGGGGAGATGAGTTCTTC.

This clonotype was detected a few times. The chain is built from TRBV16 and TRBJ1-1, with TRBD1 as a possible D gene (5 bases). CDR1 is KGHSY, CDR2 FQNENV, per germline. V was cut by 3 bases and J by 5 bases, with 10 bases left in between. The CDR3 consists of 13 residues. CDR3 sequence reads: CASSHGGRTEAFF. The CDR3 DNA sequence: TGTGCCAGCAGCCACGGGGGGAGGACTGAAGCTTTCTTT.

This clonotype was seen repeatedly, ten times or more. CDR3 sequence reads: CASSYSSARGYEQFF. For the CDR3, the DNA is TGTGCCAGCAGTTACTCCTCTGCCCGGGGGTATGAGCAGTTCTTC. The V call is TRBV6-5, the J call TRBJ2-1, with a weak D call TRBD2 (6 bases). V was cut by 0 bases and J by 8 bases, with 14 bases left in between. CDR3 length: 15 amino acids. Germline CDR1 reads MNHEY; CDR2 reads SVGAGI.

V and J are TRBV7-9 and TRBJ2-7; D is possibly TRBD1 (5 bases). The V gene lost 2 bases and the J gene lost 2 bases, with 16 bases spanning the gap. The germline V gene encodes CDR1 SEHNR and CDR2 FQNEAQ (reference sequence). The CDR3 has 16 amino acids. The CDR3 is CASSLPPWGRAYEQYV. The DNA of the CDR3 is TGTGCCAGCAGCTTACCGCCTTGGGGCAGAGCCTACGAGCAGTACGTC.

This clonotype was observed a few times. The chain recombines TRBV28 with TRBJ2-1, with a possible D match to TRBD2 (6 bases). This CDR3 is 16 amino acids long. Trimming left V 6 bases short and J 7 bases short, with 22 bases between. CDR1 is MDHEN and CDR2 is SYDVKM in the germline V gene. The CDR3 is CASSFGTYFRENEQFF. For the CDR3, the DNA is TGTGCCAGCAGCTTTGGGACCTACTTCCGGGAGAATGAGCAGTTCTTC.

CDR3: CSAANSGGASEQFF. The CDR3 coding sequence is TGCAGTGCCGCAAATAGCGGGGGGGCCTCTGAGCAGTTCTTC. The chain carries TRBV20-1 and TRBJ2-1; 11 bases are a match to TRBD2. The CDR3 totals 14 residues. The V segment lost 6 bases and the J segment 9 bases; nucleotides outside the gene matches: 10. Germline V gene lookup returns CDR1 DFQATT and CDR2 SNEGSKA (reference sequence).

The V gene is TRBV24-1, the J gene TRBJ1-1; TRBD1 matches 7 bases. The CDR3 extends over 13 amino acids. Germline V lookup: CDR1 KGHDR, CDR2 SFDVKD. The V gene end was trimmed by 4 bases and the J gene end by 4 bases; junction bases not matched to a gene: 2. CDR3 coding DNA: TGTGCCACCAGTGACACAGGGGTCACTGAAGCTTTCTTT. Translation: CATSDTGVTEAFF.

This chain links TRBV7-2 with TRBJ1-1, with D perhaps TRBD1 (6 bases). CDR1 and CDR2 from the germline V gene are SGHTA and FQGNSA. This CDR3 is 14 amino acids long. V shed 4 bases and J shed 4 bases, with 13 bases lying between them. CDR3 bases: TGTGCCAGCAGCTCAACAGGGATGGCCACTGAAGCTTTCTTT. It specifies CASSSTGMATEAFF.

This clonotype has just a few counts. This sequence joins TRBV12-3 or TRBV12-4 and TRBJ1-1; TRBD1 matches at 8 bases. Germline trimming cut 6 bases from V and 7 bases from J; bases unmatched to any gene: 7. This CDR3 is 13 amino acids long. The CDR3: CASSYGQGDEAFF. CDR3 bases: TGTGCCAGCAGCTATGGACAGGGAGATGAAGCTTTCTTT.

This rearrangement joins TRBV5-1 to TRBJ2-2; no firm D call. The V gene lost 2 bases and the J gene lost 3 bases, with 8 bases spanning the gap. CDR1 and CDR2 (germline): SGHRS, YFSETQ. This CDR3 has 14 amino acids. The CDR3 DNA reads TGCGCCAGCAGCTTCGGATGGGACACCGGGGAGCTGTTTTTT. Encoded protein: CASSFGWDTGELFF.